One sample yielded the 29 T cell receptor beta chains listed below, sequenced in a study of cytomegalovirus exposure and HLA in healthy donors (dated 2017 in TCRdb). Libraries were prepared through the immunoSEQ multiplex PCR assay. The multiplex PCR relied on a mix of 60 forward primers for TCR Vbeta segments and 13 reverse primers for TCR Jbeta segments. The table comes from immuneACCESS by way of TCRdb, which keeps in-frame sequences with V and J called. Part of the clones is missing from these tables; in studies checked, under half for an unresolved V gene and the rest for unknown reasons. In this sample's table one finds fewer than 150,000 clones. The top ten clones comprise approximately 1.9% of the sample. Material for sequencing was PBMCs. These receptors came from a woman aged 60-75 years in good health and CMV-seronegative.

The chain recombines TRBV6-1 with TRBJ2-7; a weak D match, TRBD1 (6 bases). Trimming cost V 7 bases and J 7 bases, with 14 bases left between them. CDR1 and CDR2 from the germline V gene are MNHNS and SASEGT. The CDR3 has 12 residues. CDR3 in amino acids: CASTLRQEEQYF. As DNA, the CDR3 is TGTGCCAGCACTCTTCGACAGGAGGAGCAGTACTTC.

This chain's CDR3 is CSVEDAGFGELFF. The CDR3, as DNA: TGCAGCGTTGAAGATGCAGGGTTCGGGGAGCTGTTTTTT. V and J are TRBV29-1 and TRBJ2-2; weak D call: TRBD1 (5 bases). There are 13 residues in the CDR3. V was cut by 0 bases and J by 7 bases, with 9 bases left in between. Germline lookup yields CDR1 SQVTM and CDR2 ANQGSEA.

The CDR3, as DNA: TGTGCCAGCAGTTCGGCAGGGGAGGGCTATGGCTACACCTTC. The encoded protein is CASSSAGEGYGYTF. The chain links TRBV28 to TRBJ1-2; a weak D match, TRBD1 (6 bases). Trimming cost V 4 bases and J 4 bases, with 13 bases left between them. This CDR3 is built from 14 residues. Germline V gene sequence: CDR1 MDHEN, CDR2 SYDVKM.

The chain uses TRBV5-1 and TRBJ2-7, with D maybe TRBD2 (6 bases). V gave up 6 bases and J gave up 4 bases, with 20 bases separating them. This CDR3 is 15 amino acids long. Germline assignment: CDR1 SGHRS and CDR2 YFSETQ. The CDR3 coding sequence is TGCGCCAGCAAGAACTACGGGAGCCCCCAATACGAGCAGTACTTC. Translated, it gives CASKNYGSPQYEQYF.

CDR3 amino acids: CASSQARGYTF. The CDR3 bases are TGTGCCAGCAGCCAAGCTAGAGGCTACACCTTC. The chain combines TRBV28 with TRBJ1-2; D not resolved. Trimming pared 6 bases from V and 8 bases from J, leaving 10 bases between. Germline V gene data show CDR1 as MDHEN and CDR2 as SYDVKM. The CDR3 has 11 residues.

With regard to this clone: The same CDR3 can be traced to other DNA sequences in this sample. The genes are TRBV5-1 and TRBJ1-1, with no clear D. The V end was cut by 1 base, the J end by 1 base, with 8 bases between. The CDR3 extends over 14 amino acids. Germline CDR1 SGHRS, CDR2 YFSETQ. The CDR3 DNA follows: TGCGCCAGCAGCTTGCCGGGAGGGAACACTGAAGCTTTCTTT. Translation: CASSLPGGNTEAFF.

CDR3 amino acids: CASRGQNTGELFF. In DNA form, the CDR3 reads TGTGCCAGCCGGGGACAGAACACCGGGGAGCTGTTTTTT. The rearrangement uses TRBV19 and TRBJ2-2; possible D gene TRBD1, 6 bases. CDR1 and CDR2 (germline): LNHDA, SQIVND (reference sequence). The CDR3 contains 13 residues. Between the trimmed V and J ends, which lost 9 bases and 1 base, there was a span of 9 bases.

This chain joins TRBV19 and TRBJ1-2; D might be TRBD1 (6 bases). CDR3 length: 13 residues. V was shortened by 10 bases and J by 10 bases, with 22 bases between the two germline ends. Germline CDR1 LNHDA, CDR2 SQIVND (reference sequence). The CDR3 coding sequence is TGTGCCACCGTGGGGGCAGGGAGAACAATCTACACCTTC. This encodes CATVGAGRTIYTF.

This chain links TRBV5-1 with TRBJ1-4, with no clear D. With 1 base removed from V and 3 bases from J, the gap between germline ends came to 10 bases. CDR1 is SGHRS, CDR2 YFSETQ, per germline. The CDR3 runs to 15 residues. Written as DNA, the CDR3 is TGCGCCAGCAGCTTGCGTGGGCCTGCTAATGAAAAACTGTTTTTT. Translating gives CASSLRGPANEKLFF.

V and J are TRBV27 and TRBJ1-6; D is undetermined. With 3 bases removed from V and 3 bases from J, the gap between germline ends came to 6 bases. The CDR3 has 14 amino acids. Germline V CDR1 and CDR2: MNHEY, SMNVEV (reference sequence). The CDR3 DNA follows: TGTGCCAGCAGTTTGAGGAGCTATAATTCACCCCTCCACTTT. Its protein is CASSLRSYNSPLHF.

This sequence joins TRBV28 and TRBJ1-3; 10 bases fit TRBD1. Looked up from germline, CDR1 is MDHEN and CDR2 is SYDVKM. Trimming took 1 base from V and 6 from J; bases not matched to a gene: 3. The CDR3 is 15 residues long. The CDR3 bases are TGTGCCAGCAGTTTATATGGGACAGGGGAAAACACCATATATTTT. Translation gives CASSLYGTGENTIYF.

V usage is TRBV27 and J usage is TRBJ1-2; weak D call: TRBD1 (5 bases). This CDR3 is built from 14 residues. CDR1 is MNHEY and CDR2 is SMNVEV in the germline V gene (reference sequence). Between the trimmed V and J ends, which lost 6 bases and 2 bases, there was a span of 13 bases. The CDR3 DNA reads as TGTGCCAGCAGCGCACGGGGGGGGAACTATGGCTACACCTTC. Its translation is CASSARGGNYGYTF.

V is TRBV5-8 and J is TRBJ2-5, with 7 bases that match TRBD1. Gene TRBJ2-7 matches the end of the DNA better, so the J call may be wrong. This CDR3 region has 14 residues. From germline, CDR1 is SGHTS and CDR2 YDEGEE. As DNA, the CDR3 is TGTGCCAGCAGCCGACAGGGCGCCCTGTACGAGCAGTACTTC. Encoded protein: CASSRQGALYEQYF.

The rearrangement uses TRBV2 and TRBJ2-3; the match to TRBD2 covers 9 bases. Germline-derived CDR1 and CDR2 are SNHLY and FYNNEI. Trimming removed 8 bases from V and 5 bases from J; junction bases left unmatched: 8. CDR3 length: 14 residues. The CDR3 spells CASFGLAGIDTQYF. The CDR3, as DNA: TGTGCCAGCTTCGGCCTAGCGGGGATAGATACGCAGTATTTT.

A word on this clone: At one end the junction does not follow the germline gene, possibly because of a read error. This chain links TRBV2 with TRBJ1-5; the match to TRBD1 covers 7 bases. In germline, CDR1 is SNHLY, CDR2 FYNNEI. There are 13 residues in the CDR3. CDR3 residues: CASSAGGIQLQHF. The CDR3, as DNA: TGTGCCAGCAGTGCAGGGGGAATTCAGCTCCAGCATTTT.

V is TRBV6-1 and J is TRBJ2-7; the match to TRBD1 covers 10 bases. Germline-derived CDR1 and CDR2 are MNHNS and SASEGT. The CDR3 is 17 amino acids. The trim removed 3 bases at V and 7 bases at J, leaving 15 bases unmatched. CDR3 in DNA: TGTGCCAGCAGTGACATGGGTCGGGACAGGGGAATGCCTGAGCAGTACTTC. It is translated as CASSDMGRDRGMPEQYF.

The DNA for the CDR3 is TGCGCCAGCAGCTTTAGAGGGACACAGGGAAACACCATATATTTT. Its translation is CASSFRGTQGNTIYF. V usage is TRBV5-1 and J usage is TRBJ1-3, with a tentative D call TRBD1 (6 bases). Trimming cost V 2 bases and J 4 bases, with 13 bases left between them. The CDR3 runs 15 residues. The germline gives CDR1 SGHRS, CDR2 YFSETQ.

V and J are TRBV7-9 and TRBJ2-1, with 7 nucleotides matching TRBD2. The J segment lost 0 bases and the V segment lost 2 bases, leaving 10 bases of the junction unmatched. Germline-derived CDR1 and CDR2 are SEHNR and FQNEAQ (reference sequence). The CDR3 totals 18 residues. CDR3 residues: CASSLPTGRPSSYNEQFF. CDR3 DNA sequence: TGTGCCAGCAGCTTACCTACCGGGAGGCCTAGCTCCTACAATGAGCAGTTCTTC.

The chain combines TRBV5-1 with TRBJ2-5; 7 nucleotides align to TRBD2. This CDR3 contains 14 residues. Germline-derived CDR1 and CDR2 are SGHRS and YFSETQ. The V gene end was trimmed by 4 bases and the J gene end by 5 bases; junction bases not matched to a gene: 8. The CDR3 nucleotides read TGCGCCAGCAGCGAAGGACTAGTTGGGGAGACCCAGTACTTC. It yields the protein CASSEGLVGETQYF. Together with reference TRBV5-1 and TRBJ2-5, the CDR3 gives the full variable domain: KAGVTQTPRYLIKTRGQQVTLSCSPISGHRSVSWYQQTPGQGLQFLFEYFSETQRNKGNFPGRFSGRQFSNSRSEMNVSTLELGDSALYLCASSEGLVGETQYFGPGTRLLVL.

Concerning this clone: Other DNA sequences within the sample encode an identical CDR3. The chain couples TRBV7-2 to TRBJ1-2; D is undetermined. The CDR3 spans 13 residues. The V gene's germline CDR1 is SGHTA and CDR2 FQGNSA. Trimming stripped 6 bases from V and 2 bases from J, with 10 bases between. As DNA, the CDR3 is TGTGCCAGCAGTCCCCGAGGGAACTATGGCTACACCTTC. Amino acids: CASSPRGNYGYTF.

The chain uses TRBV4-2 and TRBJ2-7; TRBD1 matches at 8 bases. The CDR3 contains 15 residues. In germline, CDR1 is LGHNA, CDR2 YNFKEQ. V trimming: 4 bases; J trimming: 4 bases; junction bases outside the gene matches: 9. The CDR3 nucleotides are TGTGCCAGCAGCCTCCGGACAGGGAGTCTTTACGAGCAGTACTTC. This translates into CASSLRTGSLYEQYF.

The chain employs TRBV10-1 and TRBJ2-3; TRBD2 matches 14 bases. Trimming at V came to 10 bases and at J to 6 bases, leaving 3 bases not matched to a gene. Germline lookup yields CDR1 WNHNN and CDR2 SYGVQD (reference sequence). The CDR3 covers 13 residues. Here the CDR3 DNA reads TGCGCCACCGGACTAGCGGGGGGTGATACGCAGTATTTT. It translates to CATGLAGGDTQYF.

The chain combines TRBV4-2 with TRBJ2-7; a weak D match, TRBD1 (5 bases). The CDR3 length is 15 residues. Trimming took off 0 bases at V and 0 bases at J, with 9 bases between the two ends. Germline CDR1 and CDR2: LGHNA and YNFKEQ. The CDR3 DNA is TGTGCCAGCAGCCAAGAATTTACAGGCTCCTACGAGCAGTACTTC. Translating it yields CASSQEFTGSYEQYF.

This chain links TRBV29-1 with TRBJ2-2; possibly TRBD1 for D (6 bases). This CDR3 is built from 14 residues. The V and J ends lost 7 bases and 1 base respectively, with 13 bases between them. Germline values: CDR1 SQVTM, CDR2 ANQGSEA. The CDR3 is CSARQEMNTGELFF. The CDR3 bases are TGCAGCGCTCGACAGGAAATGAACACCGGGGAGCTGTTTTTT.

The CDR3 DNA is TGTGCCAGCAGCTTGAGGCACGCCTCGAGGGCCACTGAAGCTTTCTTT. It is translated as CASSLRHASRATEAFF. The rearrangement uses TRBV5-6 and TRBJ1-1; D ambiguous. From germline, CDR1 is SGHDT and CDR2 YYEEEE. CDR3 size: 16 residues. V lost 1 base and J 4 bases, leaving 17 bases between the germline ends.

The chain couples TRBV27 to TRBJ2-5, with a possible D match to TRBD1 (6 bases). CDR3 length: 16 residues. The germline V gene encodes CDR1 MNHEY and CDR2 SMNVEV (reference sequence). Trimming removed 6 bases at V and 3 bases at J, with 20 bases between. The CDR3, as DNA: TGTGCCAGCAGGGAATGGACAGCCGCAGCCGAAGAGACCCAGTACTTC. It codes for CASREWTAAAEETQYF.

This chain connects TRBV28 to TRBJ2-7; a weak D match, TRBD2 (5 bases). V lost 6 bases, J lost 6 bases, and 18 bases lay in between. The CDR3 runs 14 residues. Germline loops: CDR1 MDHEN, CDR2 SYDVKM. Written as DNA, the CDR3 is TGTGCCAGCAGCGGGATTATATCCGTCCGCGAGCAGTACTTC. Translated: CASSGIISVREQYF.

The chain joins TRBV30 to TRBJ1-4, with D perhaps TRBD1 (6 bases). The V end lost 0 bases, the J end lost 4 bases, and 12 bases lay between the germline ends. The CDR3 has 15 amino acids. Germline V gene lookup returns CDR1 GTSNPN and CDR2 SVGIG (reference sequence). As DNA, the CDR3 is TGTGCCTGGAGTGTCGGGGCAGGGGTTAATGAAAAACTGTTTTTT. It yields the protein CAWSVGAGVNEKLFF.

The chain couples TRBV30 to TRBJ2-1; no clear D. The CDR3 contains 13 residues. Trimming took off 0 bases at V and 5 bases at J, with 8 bases between the two ends. Per the germline V gene, CDR1 is GTSNPN and CDR2 is SVGIG (reference sequence). CDR3 loop: CAWSVVLNNEQFF. The CDR3 DNA is TGTGCCTGGAGTGTAGTTCTAAACAATGAGCAGTTCTTC.